The clone carrying this T cell receptor beta chain occurred a few times. Antigen unknown. The sample originates from a study of Graves' ophthalmopathy and Graves' hyperthyroidism. Looking at the study overall: The collection of peripheral blood took place at initial diagnosis, before any treatment.

The study's findings and limits: Appearing in blood as well were most expanded thyroid clonotypes above 0.001 frequency.

In donors with ophthalmopathy, activity was moderate-to-severe, with CAS ≥3, NOSPECS ≥4 and duration under 3 months. Other autoimmune disease, uncontrolled infection, pregnancy and lactation led to exclusion. From RNA, the CDR3 regions of TCR beta chains were amplified and sequenced. RT-PCR was first run with HTBI primers, then multiplex PCR in a second round. In TCRdb, the multiplex PCR reads were re-called with MiXCR into one record per CDR3 protein. The table records 600,000 to 950,000 distinct CDR3 sequences, approximately 40% of them present only once. Germline lookup yields CDR1 KGHDR and CDR2 SFDVKD. The CDR3 has 15 amino acids. The junction had 12 bases not matched to a gene; V was cut back by 11 bases and J by 3 bases.

The V and J genes are TRBV24-1 and TRBJ1-5, with 7 positions matching TRBD1. Specimen: peripheral blood. The sequence was collected from an adult man with Graves' ophthalmopathy. CDR3 protein: CASSDRVGNNQPQHF. The DNA for the CDR3 is TGTGCCAGCTCTGACAGGGTCGGGAACAATCAGCCCCAGCATTTT.